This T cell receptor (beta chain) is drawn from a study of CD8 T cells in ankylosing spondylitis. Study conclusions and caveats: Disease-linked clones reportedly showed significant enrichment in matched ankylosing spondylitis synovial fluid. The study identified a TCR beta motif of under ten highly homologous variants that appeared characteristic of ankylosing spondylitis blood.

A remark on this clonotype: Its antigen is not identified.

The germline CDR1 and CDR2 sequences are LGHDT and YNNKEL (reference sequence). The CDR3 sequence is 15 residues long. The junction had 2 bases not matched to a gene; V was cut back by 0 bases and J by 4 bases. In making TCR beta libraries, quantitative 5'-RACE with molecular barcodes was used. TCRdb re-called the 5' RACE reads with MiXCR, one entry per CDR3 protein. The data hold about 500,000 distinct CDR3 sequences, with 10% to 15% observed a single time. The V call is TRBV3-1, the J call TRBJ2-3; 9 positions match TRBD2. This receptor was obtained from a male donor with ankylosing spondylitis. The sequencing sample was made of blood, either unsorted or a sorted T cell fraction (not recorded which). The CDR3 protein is CASSQEGGGADTQYF. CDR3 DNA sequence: TGTGCCAGCAGCCAAGAGGGCGGGGGGGCAGATACGCAGTATTTT.